This TCR beta chain was sequenced during a study of response to subunit inactivated influenza vaccine. Study results and caveats: Authors proposed each seasonal influenza vaccination draws in few new T cells.

The CDR3 is made up of 17 amino acids. Losses at the gene ends were 0 bases for V and 4 bases for J; bases not matched to a gene: 7. The germline gives CDR1 DFQATT, CDR2 SNEGSKA (reference sequence). One entry per CDR3 protein, called by TCRdb with MiXCR from the RT-PCR reads. The data show about 650,000 distinct CDR3 sequences, with 15% to 17% seen just once and roughly 12% held by the top ten. Remarks on this clonotype: The antigen remains unidentified.

This clonotype was sampled from a man in his fifties who received an inactivated influenza vaccine. This chain links TRBV20-1 with TRBJ2-7; 15 positions match TRBD2. Material: PBMCs from blood, obtained 11 to 12 days after vaccination. This CDR3 reads CSARDPGLAGGPYEQYF. The CDR3 bases are TGCAGTGCTAGAGACCCGGGACTAGCGGGAGGACCTTACGAGCAGTACTTC.